A single sample is the source of the 12 T cell receptor beta chains below, sequenced in a study of human T cells and chemical hapten exposure. TCRdb ran MiXCR on the RACE reads and lists one entry per CDR3 protein. Of roughly 250,000 distinct CDR3 sequences in the sample, approximately 8.6% were seen once. Time point in this sample: pre-sensitization, week 0. As to treatment: therapeutic diphenylcyclopropenone sensitization with weekly scalp DPC. Sequenced material: whole blood, taken in connection with sensitization to the hapten diphenylcyclopropenone (DPC). All receptors come from a woman in her thirties or forties with alopecia areata. Some clones in this sample may be carry-over from other donors' samples.

This clonotype was seen at least ten times. The rearrangement joins TRBV20-1 to TRBJ2-2; TRBD2 agrees at 12 bases. The V gene end was trimmed by 5 bases and the J gene end by 5 bases; junction bases not matched to a gene: 6. Germline assignment: CDR1 DFQATT and CDR2 SNEGSKA (reference sequence). CDR3 length equals 15 residues. The CDR3 DNA is TGCAGTGCTGGGCTAGCGGGAGGGCGAACCGGGGAGCTGTTTTTT. Translation gives CSAGLAGGRTGELFF.

This clonotype was seen more than once but under ten times. The chain links TRBV28 to TRBJ1-2; 10 nucleotides match TRBD1. The CDR3 consists of 14 residues. Unmatched junction bases numbered 10, after V lost 11 bases and J lost 4 bases. Germline CDR1 is MDHEN and CDR2 is SYDVKM. CDR3 sequence: CACQQDRGFYGYTF. The CDR3 nucleotides are TGTGCCTGCCAGCAGGACAGGGGGTTCTATGGCTACACCTTC.

This clonotype has a count of ten or more. This chain joins TRBV6-2 or TRBV6-3 and TRBJ1-5; D might be TRBD1 (5 bases). Per germline, CDR1 MNHEY and CDR2 SVGEGT. The CDR3 extends over 14 amino acids. V dropped 7 bases and J dropped 6 bases, with 16 bases sitting between them. The CDR3 loop reads CASTQQGAGQPQHF. The CDR3 DNA sequence: TGTGCCAGCACCCAGCAGGGAGCGGGTCAGCCCCAGCATTTT.

Many counts were recorded for this clonotype. V gene TRBV28 combines with J gene TRBJ2-7; unclear D gene. The CDR3 runs to 18 residues. V lost 1 base to trimming and J lost 1 base, with 20 bases between them. The germline CDR1 and CDR2 sequences are MDHEN and SYDVKM. CDR3 coding DNA: TGTGCCAGCAGTTTATCCGGGTTCGGTGGCACTACTTCCTACGAGCAGTACTTC. Translating gives CASSLSGFGGTTSYEQYF.

This clonotype was seen only a few times. CDR3 region: CASSPTTSVGWQFF. For the CDR3, the DNA is TGTGCCAGCAGTCCTACAACTAGTGTAGGTTGGCAGTTCTTC. This rearrangement joins TRBV6-5 to TRBJ2-1; a possible D gene is TRBD2 (5 bases). Per germline, CDR1 MNHEY and CDR2 SVGAGI. The V and J ends lost 5 bases and 12 bases respectively, with 20 bases between them. The CDR3 length is 14 residues.

The chain recombines TRBV27 with TRBJ2-5; the match to TRBD2 covers 11 bases. The germline gives CDR1 MNHEY, CDR2 SMNVEV (reference sequence). This CDR3 is 17 amino acids long. J gave up 7 bases and V 5 bases, and 15 bases lay outside the gene matches. The CDR3 DNA reads as TGTGCCAGCAGTCCCCAGGTGTTGGCTACTAGCGGGGGGACCCAGTACTTC. Translating gives CASSPQVLATSGGTQYF.

The V call is TRBV5-1, the J call TRBJ2-7, with D hard to call. The CDR3 runs 16 residues. Germline CDR1 reads SGHRS; CDR2 reads YFSETQ. V was pared by 4 bases and J by 5 bases, with 22 bases between. The CDR3 protein is CASSPQPGPRPDEQYF. DNA of the CDR3: TGCGCCAGCAGCCCCCAACCGGGCCCACGCCCCGACGAGCAGTACTTC.

This clonotype has a count of ten or more. The V and J genes are TRBV29-1 and TRBJ2-3, with TRBD2 identical over 12 bases. Germline CDR1 is SQVTM and CDR2 is ANQGSEA. The J segment lost 3 bases and the V segment lost 7 bases, leaving 8 bases of the junction unmatched. This CDR3 comprises 15 residues. Written as DNA, the CDR3 is TGCAGCGGCATACCCGGGACTAGCGGGACAGATACGCAGTATTTT. It encodes CSGIPGTSGTDTQYF.

This clonotype came up many times. The chain employs TRBV24-1 and TRBJ2-7; D is uncertain. The V end lost 2 bases, the J end lost 10 bases, and 14 bases lay between the germline ends. This CDR3 spans 13 amino acids. Germline CDR1 KGHDR, CDR2 SFDVKD. The CDR3 nucleotides are TGTGCCACCAGTGATTCGACCCACCCAGATCAGTACTTC. Residues: CATSDSTHPDQYF.

V is TRBV6-5 and J is TRBJ2-7; 8 bases align to TRBD1. J was trimmed by 6 bases and V by 3 bases; bases with no gene match: 7. In germline, CDR1 is MNHEY, CDR2 SVGAGI. CDR3 length equals 14 residues. CDR3 bases: TGTGCCAGCAGTTATGACAGGGGCAGGGGCGAGCAGTACTTC. Its translation is CASSYDRGRGEQYF.

The genes are TRBV12-3 or TRBV12-4 and TRBJ2-1; D unclear. The ends were cut back, 5 bases at V and 6 bases at J, with 8 bases in the middle. CDR3 size: 12 residues. CDR3 amino acids: CASSQTVNEQFF. For the CDR3, the DNA is TGTGCCAGCAGTCAGACTGTCAATGAGCAGTTCTTC.

This clonotype occurred a few times. The chain has TRBV11-2 and TRBJ2-3; no definite D call. Trimming cost V 0 bases and J 4 bases, with 5 bases left between them. This CDR3 has 13 amino acids. Germline assignment: CDR1 SGHAT and CDR2 FQNNGV. The CDR3 sequence is CASSLENSDTQYF. Here the CDR3 DNA reads TGTGCCAGCAGCTTAGAGAATTCAGATACGCAGTATTTT.